This T cell receptor (beta chain) appears in the sequencing data of a study of blood T cell repertoires in COVID-19. CDR1 is SEHNR and CDR2 is FQNEAQ in the germline V gene (reference sequence). This CDR3 is built from 10 residues. Deletions cut 5 bases from V and 10 bases from J, with 6 bases between. Per the study methods: Cell counts per sample came from amplifying reference gene primers. Here immunoSEQ multiplex PCR was the method, and the copy in TCRdb shows in-frame clones only, minus some. V, J and clone size derive from that table, while D and trimming were established from the DNA sequence. This table holds approximately 250,000 clones, 88% found once.

The specimen was PBMCs or T cells enriched from blood (not recorded which). V is TRBV7-9 and J is TRBJ2-1; D is unresolved. The sequence derives from a woman between 40 and 50 years old with acute COVID-19. The CDR3 DNA reads TGTGCCAGCAGCCTGTCGGAGCAGTTCTTC. Amino acid sequence: CASSLSEQFF. Full variable domain (outside the CDR3, taken from reference TRBV7-9 and TRBJ2-1): DTGVSQNPRHKITKRGQNVTFRCDPISEHNRLYWYRQTLGQGPEFLTYFQNEAQLEKSRLLSDRFSAERPKGSFSTLEIQRTEQGDSAMYLCASSLSEQFFGPGTRLTVL.